This T cell receptor beta chain emerged from a study of control samples from healthy donors and cancer patients. Repertoires were generated with immunoSEQ multiplex PCR, while TCRdb's copy carries only in-frame clones and drops some. The sample has 350,000 to 450,000 clones, around nine tenths seen once. Germline trimming cut 2 bases from V and 2 bases from J; bases unmatched to any gene: 8. This CDR3 spans 16 amino acids. The V gene's germline CDR1 is MDHEN and CDR2 SYDVKM. Sequenced sample: PBMCs. This receptor was identified in a man aged 35 to 55 with head and neck cancer. The chain joins TRBV28 to TRBJ2-7; TRBD2 agrees at 8 bases. The CDR3 region is CASSLIVSGGPYEQYF. Written as DNA, the CDR3 is TGTGCCAGCAGTTTAATTGTTTCGGGGGGGCCCTACGAGCAGTACTTC.